This T cell receptor (beta chain) was captured in a study of blood T cell repertoires in COVID-19. About the research overall: Sample material is recorded as cDNA or gDNA derived from T cells, B-cell-depleted T cells, or PBMCs.

Authors' data handling: The assay estimated nucleated cells by amplifying reference gene primers. Assay: immunoSEQ multiplex PCR; the TCRdb copy retains only in-frame clones and omits some. The DNA was the basis for D and trimming; V, J and clone size are from that table. Of 40,000 to 50,000 clones listed, around 86% are singletons. V was clipped by 0 bases and J by 2 bases, with 11 bases between them. This CDR3 has 16 residues. Germline V gene lookup returns CDR1 SGHDN and CDR2 FVKESK. The clonotype originates from a man aged 50-60 years with active COVID-19. The source material was peripheral blood. The gene calls are TRBV14 and TRBJ1-5, with D tentatively TRBD1 (5 bases). The CDR3: CASSQEGRGGNQPQHF. CDR3 DNA sequence: TGTGCCAGCAGCCAAGAGGGAAGGGGTGGCAATCAGCCCCAGCATTTT.